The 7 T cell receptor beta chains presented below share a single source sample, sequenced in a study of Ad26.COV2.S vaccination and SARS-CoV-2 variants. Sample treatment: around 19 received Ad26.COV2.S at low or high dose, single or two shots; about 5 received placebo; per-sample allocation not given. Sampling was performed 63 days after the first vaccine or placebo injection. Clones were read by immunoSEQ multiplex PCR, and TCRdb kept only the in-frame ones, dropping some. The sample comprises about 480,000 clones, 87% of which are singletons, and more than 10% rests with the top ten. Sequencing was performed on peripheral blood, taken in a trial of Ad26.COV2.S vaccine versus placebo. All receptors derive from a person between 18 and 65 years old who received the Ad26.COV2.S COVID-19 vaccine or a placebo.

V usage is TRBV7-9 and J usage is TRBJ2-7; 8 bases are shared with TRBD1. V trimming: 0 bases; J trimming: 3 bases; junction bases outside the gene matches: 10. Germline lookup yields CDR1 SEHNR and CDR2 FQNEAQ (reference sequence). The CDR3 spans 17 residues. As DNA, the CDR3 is TGTGCCAGCAGCTTAGCGGGGACAGGCCTCTTGAGCTACGAGCAGTACTTC. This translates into CASSLAGTGLLSYEQYF.

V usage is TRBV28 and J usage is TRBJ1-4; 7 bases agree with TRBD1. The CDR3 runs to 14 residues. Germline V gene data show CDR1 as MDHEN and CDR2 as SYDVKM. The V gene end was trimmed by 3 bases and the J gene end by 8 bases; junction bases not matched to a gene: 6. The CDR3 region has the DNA TGTGCCAGCAGTTTTCAGGGGGTGAAAGAAAAACTGTTTTTT. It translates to CASSFQGVKEKLFF.

CDR3 nucleotides: TGTGCCAGCACCGGGACACTTACCAAAAGGCTCAATGAAGCTTTCTTT. It yields the protein CASTGTLTKRLNEAFF. This chain links TRBV5-6 with TRBJ1-1, with D tentatively TRBD1 (6 bases). The CDR3 totals 16 residues. Germline loops: CDR1 SGHDT, CDR2 YYEEEE. V was pared by 6 bases and J by 7 bases, with 25 bases between.

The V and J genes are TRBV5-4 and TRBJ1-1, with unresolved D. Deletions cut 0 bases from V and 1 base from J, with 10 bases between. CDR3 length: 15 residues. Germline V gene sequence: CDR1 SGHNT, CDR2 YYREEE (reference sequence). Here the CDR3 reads CASSLAYSKNTEAFF. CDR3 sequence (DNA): TGTGCCAGCAGCTTGGCCTATTCAAAGAACACTGAAGCTTTCTTT.

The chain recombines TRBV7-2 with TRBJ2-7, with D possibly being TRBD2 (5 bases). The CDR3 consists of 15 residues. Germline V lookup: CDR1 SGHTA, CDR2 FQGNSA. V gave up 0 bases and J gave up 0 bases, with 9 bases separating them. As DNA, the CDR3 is TGTGCCAGCAGCTTAGCGTCTAGCAGCTCCTACGAGCAGTACTTC. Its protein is CASSLASSSSYEQYF.

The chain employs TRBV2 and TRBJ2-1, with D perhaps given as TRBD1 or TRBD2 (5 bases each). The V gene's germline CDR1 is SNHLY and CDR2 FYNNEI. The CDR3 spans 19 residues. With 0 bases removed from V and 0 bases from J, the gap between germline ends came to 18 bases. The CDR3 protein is CASSEATIRMGRSYNEQFF. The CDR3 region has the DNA TGTGCCAGCAGTGAAGCGACAATAAGAATGGGACGCTCCTACAATGAGCAGTTCTTC.

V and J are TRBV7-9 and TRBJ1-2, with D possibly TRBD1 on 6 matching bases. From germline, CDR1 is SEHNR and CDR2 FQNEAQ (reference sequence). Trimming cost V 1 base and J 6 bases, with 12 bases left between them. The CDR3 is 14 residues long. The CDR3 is CASSLGSGADGYTF. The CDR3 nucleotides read TGTGCCAGCAGCTTAGGCTCAGGGGCAGATGGCTACACCTTC. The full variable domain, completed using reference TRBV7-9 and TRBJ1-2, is DTGVSQNPRHKITKRGQNVTFRCDPISEHNRLYWYRQTLGQGPEFLTYFQNEAQLEKSRLLSDRFSAERPKGSFSTLEIQRTEQGDSAMYLCASSLGSGADGYTFGSGTRLTVV.